The clone carrying this T cell receptor beta chain was detected only a few times. Its antigen remains unknown. Cell sorting via CD45RO/CCR7/CD25/CD127/CD95/CD27 was performed to obtain CD4+ naive, central memory, regulatory and stem cell-like memory cells. The source of the sample is a study of beta chain features in type 1 diabetes. In the study overall: Age, gender and cell yields were similar between patients and healthy donors. Examination of sorted cells across all samples involved about 99 million cells.

Study-level points and caveats: Insertions were fewer and deletions more numerous at VDJ junctions in type 1 diabetes patients. Shorter TCRB CDR3s, moderately but significantly so, were found in Type 1 diabetes patients in all four CD4+ subsets.

TCRB transcripts that were expressed got sequenced, as all of the isolated RNA had been reverse transcribed. TCRdb's table, derived via immunoSEQ multiplex PCR, lists solely in-frame clones and lacks some. Among about 650,000 clones listed, under 15% were seen once. This CDR3 contains 14 residues. CDR1 SGHAT and CDR2 FQNNGV come from the germline V gene. The J segment lost 4 bases and the V segment lost 5 bases, leaving 6 bases of the junction unmatched. This chain uses TRBV11-2 with TRBJ1-2; 8 bases map to TRBD1. The source of this sequence is a man between 25 and 39 years old with type 1 diabetes. The material sequenced was naive CD4+ T cells from blood. CDR3 bases: TGTGCCAGCAGCCCTGGACAGGGATTCTATGGCTACACCTTC. Translation: CASSPGQGFYGYTF.